This is a list of T cell receptor beta chains from one sample in a study of identical twins' blood T cells. A single record per CDR3 protein comes from TCRdb applying MiXCR to the 5' RACE reads. The table records roughly 380,000 distinct CDR3 sequences, 25% to 35% of them present only once. The material sequenced was PBMCs. These receptors all come from a woman between 18 and 55 years old in good health. Both conserved end residues are part of each CDR3. The D gene is left open where the match is weak. Only part of the rows carry a size: once, few, many, or a class if the clone is expanded.

j_gene,v_gene,d_gene,abundance,CDR3aa,CDR3nt
TRBJ1-1,TRBV20-1,-,many,CSARGGDTEAFF,TGCAGTGCTAGAGGGGGCGACACTGAAGCTTTCTTT
TRBJ1-2,TRBV15,-,few,CATSRDNYGYTF,TGTGCCACCAGCAGAGATAACTATGGCTACACCTTC
TRBJ2-1,TRBV5-1,-,many,CASSLIAGMVNEQFF,TGCGCCAGCAGCTTGATAGCAGGGATGGTTAATGAGCAGTTCTTC
TRBJ1-1,TRBV7-9,-,-,CASSYQGNTEAFF,TGTGCCAGTAGCTACCAGGGGAACACTGAAGCTTTCTTT
TRBJ2-7,TRBV20-1,-,-,CSARPTPSYEQYF,TGCAGTGCTAGGCCCACTCCCTCCTACGAGCAGTACTTC
TRBJ1-1,TRBV21-1,-,-,CASSKAGGSDTEAFF,TGTGCCAGCAGCAAAGCGGGGGGCTCGGACACTGAAGCTTTCTTT
TRBJ1-2,TRBV6-5,-,-,CASSYDEAFGFNYGYTF,TGTGCCAGCAGTTACGATGAAGCTTTCGGATTTAACTATGGCTACACCTTC
TRBJ2-1,TRBV29-1,-,few,CSVFHSAVRAYNEQFF,TGCAGCGTTTTCCACTCCGCGGTTCGAGCCTACAATGAGCAGTTCTTC
TRBJ1-1,TRBV5-1,-,many,CASSLGEFTEAFF,TGCGCCAGCAGCTTGGGGGAATTCACTGAAGCTTTCTTT
TRBJ2-3,TRBV5-1,-,-,CASSFSRDTRYF,TGCGCCAGCAGCTTTAGCCGAGATACGCGGTATTTT
TRBJ1-1,TRBV20-1,TRBD1,few,CSAAPTGTGRTEAFF,TGCAGTGCTGCTCCCACCGGGACAGGGAGAACTGAAGCTTTCTTT
TRBJ2-2,TRBV11-2,-,-,CASSSGTQDSGELFF,TGTGCCAGCAGCTCGGGGACACAAGACTCCGGGGAGCTGTTTTTT
TRBJ2-3,TRBV10-3,TRBD1,few,CAIMPGQEYTDTQYF,TGTGCCATCATGCCGGGACAGGAATACACAGATACGCAGTATTTT
TRBJ2-7,TRBV27,TRBD1,-,CASSWAGQGSYEQYF,TGTGCCAGCAGTTGGGCGGGACAGGGTTCCTACGAGCAGTACTTC
TRBJ1-4,TRBV6-5,-,few,CASSPGRENEKLFF,TGTGCCAGCAGCCCTGGACGGGAAAATGAAAAACTGTTTTTT
TRBJ2-1,TRBV7-6,-,-,CASSLQQGNNEQFF,TGTGCCAGCAGCTTACAACAAGGTAACAATGAGCAGTTCTTC
TRBJ1-1,TRBV20-1,-,-,CSARADNTEAFF,TGCAGTGCTAGAGCCGATAACACTGAAGCTTTCTTT
TRBJ1-4,TRBV7-8,TRBD1,-,CASGQGLNEKLFF,TGTGCCAGCGGACAGGGGCTGAATGAAAAACTGTTTTTT
TRBJ2-4,TRBV13,TRBD2,few,CASSFTSGGRGSAKNIQYF,TGTGCCAGCAGCTTTACTAGCGGGGGGAGAGGATCGGCCAAAAACATTCAGTACTTC
TRBJ1-1,TRBV10-3,-,-,CAISDLRQSTMNTEAFF,TGTGCCATCAGTGACCTTCGGCAGAGTACTATGAACACTGAAGCTTTCTTT
TRBJ1-5,TRBV20-1,TRBD1,-,CSARDEAGTAPIFSNQPQHF,TGCAGTGCTAGAGATGAAGCGGGGACAGCCCCAATCTTTAGCAATCAGCCCCAGCATTTT
TRBJ2-7,TRBV18,-,few,CASSPPSGGKFEQYF,TGTGCCAGCTCACCCCCCAGCGGCGGCAAGTTCGAGCAGTACTTC
TRBJ1-1,TRBV7-2,TRBD1,few,CASSLVAPVSSDRGAEAFF,TGTGCCAGCAGCTTAGTAGCCCCTGTTAGTTCCGACAGGGGGGCTGAAGCTTTCTTT
TRBJ1-2,TRBV5-1,-,-,CASRKEHSGRPNYGYTF,TGCGCCAGCAGAAAGGAACATTCCGGGAGACCTAACTATGGCTACACCTTC
TRBJ1-2,TRBV7-9,-,-,CASSPPGVNYGYTF,TGTGCCAGCAGCCCCCCGGGGGTTAACTATGGCTACACCTTC
TRBJ1-6,TRBV6-5,-,few,CASSTTRDGLNNSPLHF,TGTGCCAGCAGTACGACCCGGGACGGATTAAATAATTCACCCCTCCACTTT
TRBJ2-7,TRBV11-2,TRBD1,once,CVSSHGTGDEQYF,TGTGTCAGCAGCCACGGGACAGGGGACGAGCAGTACTTC
TRBJ2-7,TRBV10-2,-,few,CASSDGYEQYF,TGCGCCAGCAGTGACGGCTACGAGCAGTACTTC
TRBJ2-1,TRBV20-1,-,-,CSLDNSYNEQFF,TGCAGCCTCGACAACTCCTACAATGAGCAGTTCTTC
TRBJ2-7,TRBV6-5,-,-,CASSYSRDSYEQYF,TGTGCCAGCAGTTACTCGCGGGACAGCTACGAGCAGTACTTC
TRBJ2-7,TRBV11-2,TRBD1,-,CASSPGQTYEQCF,TGTGCCAGCAGCCCGGGACAGACCTACGAGCAGTGCTTC